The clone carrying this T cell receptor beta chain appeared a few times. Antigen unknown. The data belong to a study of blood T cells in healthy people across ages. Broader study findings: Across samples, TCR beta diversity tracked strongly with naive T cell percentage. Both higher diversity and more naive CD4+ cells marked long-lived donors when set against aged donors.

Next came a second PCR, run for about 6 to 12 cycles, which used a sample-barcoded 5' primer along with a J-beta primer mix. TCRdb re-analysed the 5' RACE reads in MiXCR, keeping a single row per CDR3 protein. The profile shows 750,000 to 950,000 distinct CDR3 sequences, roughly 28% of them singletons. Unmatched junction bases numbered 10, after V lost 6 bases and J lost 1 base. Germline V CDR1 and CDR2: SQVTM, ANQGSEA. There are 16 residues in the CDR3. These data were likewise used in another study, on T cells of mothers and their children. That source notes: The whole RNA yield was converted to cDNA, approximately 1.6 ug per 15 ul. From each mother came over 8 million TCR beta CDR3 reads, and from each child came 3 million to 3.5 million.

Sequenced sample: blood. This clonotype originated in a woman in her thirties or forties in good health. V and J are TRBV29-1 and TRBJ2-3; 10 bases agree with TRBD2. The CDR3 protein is CSVSGSGGARTDTQYF. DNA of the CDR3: TGCAGCGTCTCCGGCAGCGGGGGGGCGCGCACAGATACGCAGTATTTT.